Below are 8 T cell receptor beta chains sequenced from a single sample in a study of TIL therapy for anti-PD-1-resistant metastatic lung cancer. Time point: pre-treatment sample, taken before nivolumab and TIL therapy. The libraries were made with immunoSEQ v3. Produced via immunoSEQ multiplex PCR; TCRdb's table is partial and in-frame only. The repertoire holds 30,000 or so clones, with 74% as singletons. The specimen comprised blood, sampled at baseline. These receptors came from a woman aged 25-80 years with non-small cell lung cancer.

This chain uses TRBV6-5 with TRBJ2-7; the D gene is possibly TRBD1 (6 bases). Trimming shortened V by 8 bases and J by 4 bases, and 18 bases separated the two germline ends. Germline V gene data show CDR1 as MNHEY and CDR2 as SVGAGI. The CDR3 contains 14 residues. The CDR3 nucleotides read TGTGCCAGCGGATTCACAGGGACGAGTTACGAGCAGTACTTC. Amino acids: CASGFTGTSYEQYF.

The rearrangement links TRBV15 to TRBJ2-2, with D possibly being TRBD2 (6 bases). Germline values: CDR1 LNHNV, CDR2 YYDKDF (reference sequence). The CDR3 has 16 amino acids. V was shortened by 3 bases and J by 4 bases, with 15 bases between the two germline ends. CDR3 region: CATSSGPGGTTGELFF. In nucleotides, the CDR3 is TGTGCCACCAGCAGTGGCCCTGGGGGGACCACCGGGGAGCTGTTTTTT.

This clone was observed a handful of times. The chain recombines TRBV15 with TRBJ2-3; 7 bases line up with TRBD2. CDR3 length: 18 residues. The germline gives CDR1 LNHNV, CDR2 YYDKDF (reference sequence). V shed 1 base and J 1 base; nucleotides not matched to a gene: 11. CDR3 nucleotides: TGTGCCACCAGCAGAGGTATCGAGGCTAGCGGACGCACAGATACGCAGTATTTT. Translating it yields CATSRGIEASGRTDTQYF. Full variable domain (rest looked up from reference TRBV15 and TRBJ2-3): DAMVIQNPRYQVTQFGKPVTLSCSQTLNHNVMYWYQQKSSQAPKLLFHYYDKDFNNEADTPDNFQSRRPNTSFCFLDIRSPGLGDTAMYLCATSRGIEASGRTDTQYFGPGTRLTVL.

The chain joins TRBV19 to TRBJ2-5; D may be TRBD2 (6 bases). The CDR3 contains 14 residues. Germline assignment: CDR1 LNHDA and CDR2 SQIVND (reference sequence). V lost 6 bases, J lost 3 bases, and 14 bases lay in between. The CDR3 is CASSPLGGKETQYF. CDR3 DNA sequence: TGTGCCAGTAGCCCCCTCGGGGGAAAAGAGACCCAGTACTTC.

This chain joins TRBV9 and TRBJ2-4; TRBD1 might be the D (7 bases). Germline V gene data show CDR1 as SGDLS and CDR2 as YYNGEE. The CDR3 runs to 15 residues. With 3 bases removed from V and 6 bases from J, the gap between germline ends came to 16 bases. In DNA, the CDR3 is TGTGCCAGCAGCGCCCAGGAGGGGGCGCGAAACATTCAGTACTTC. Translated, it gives CASSAQEGARNIQYF.

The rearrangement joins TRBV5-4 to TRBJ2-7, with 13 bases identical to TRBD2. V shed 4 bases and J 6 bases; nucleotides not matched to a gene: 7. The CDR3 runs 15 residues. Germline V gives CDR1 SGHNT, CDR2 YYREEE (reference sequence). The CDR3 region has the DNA TGTGCCAGCAGCAGCGGGACTAGCGGGACTCCCGAGCAGTACTTC. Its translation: CASSSGTSGTPEQYF.

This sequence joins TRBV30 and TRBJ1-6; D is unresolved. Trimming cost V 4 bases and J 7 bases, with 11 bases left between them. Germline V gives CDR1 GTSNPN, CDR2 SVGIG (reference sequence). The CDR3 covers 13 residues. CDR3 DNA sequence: TGTGCCTGGAAGGAGGACGGGAATTCACCCCTCCACTTT. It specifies CAWKEDGNSPLHF.

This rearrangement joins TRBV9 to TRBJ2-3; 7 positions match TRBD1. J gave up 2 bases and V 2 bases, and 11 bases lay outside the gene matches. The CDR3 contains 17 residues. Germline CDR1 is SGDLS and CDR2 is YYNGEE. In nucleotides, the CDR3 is TGTGCCAGCAGCGTGGCAGGAGGACAGGACCCCACAGATACGCAGTATTTT. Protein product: CASSVAGGQDPTDTQYF.